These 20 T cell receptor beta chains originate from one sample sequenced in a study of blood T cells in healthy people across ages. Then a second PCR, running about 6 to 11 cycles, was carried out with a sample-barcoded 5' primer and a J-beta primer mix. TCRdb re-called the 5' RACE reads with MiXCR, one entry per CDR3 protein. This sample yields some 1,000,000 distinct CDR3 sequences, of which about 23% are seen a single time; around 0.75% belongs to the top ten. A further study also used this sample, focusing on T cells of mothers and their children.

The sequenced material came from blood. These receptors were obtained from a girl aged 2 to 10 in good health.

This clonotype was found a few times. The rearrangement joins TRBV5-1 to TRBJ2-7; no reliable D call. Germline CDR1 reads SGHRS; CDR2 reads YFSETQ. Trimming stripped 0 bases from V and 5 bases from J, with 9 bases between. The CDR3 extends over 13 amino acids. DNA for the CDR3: TGCGCCAGCAGCTTGGGGGCTAGTAACGAGCAGTACTTC. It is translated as CASSLGASNEQYF.

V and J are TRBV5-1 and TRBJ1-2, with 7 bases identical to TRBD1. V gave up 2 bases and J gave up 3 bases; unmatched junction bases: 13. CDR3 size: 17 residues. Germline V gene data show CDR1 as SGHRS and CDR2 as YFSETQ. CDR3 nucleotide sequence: TGCGCCAGCAGCTTAGATCCACTGACAGGGCGGGACTATGGCTACACCTTC. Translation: CASSLDPLTGRDYGYTF.

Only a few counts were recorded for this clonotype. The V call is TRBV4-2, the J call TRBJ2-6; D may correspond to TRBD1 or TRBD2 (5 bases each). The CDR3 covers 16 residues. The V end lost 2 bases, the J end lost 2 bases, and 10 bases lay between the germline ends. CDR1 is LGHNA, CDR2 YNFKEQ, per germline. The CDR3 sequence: CASSQSRGAGANVLTF. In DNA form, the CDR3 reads TGTGCCAGCAGCCAAAGTCGAGGGGCTGGGGCCAACGTCCTGACTTTC.

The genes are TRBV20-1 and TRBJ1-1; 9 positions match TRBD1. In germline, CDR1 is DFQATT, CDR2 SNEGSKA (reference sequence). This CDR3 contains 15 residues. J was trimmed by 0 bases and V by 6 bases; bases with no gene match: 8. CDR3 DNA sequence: TGCAGTGCCCCACGCGGGACAGGGATGAACACTGAAGCTTTCTTT. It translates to CSAPRGTGMNTEAFF.

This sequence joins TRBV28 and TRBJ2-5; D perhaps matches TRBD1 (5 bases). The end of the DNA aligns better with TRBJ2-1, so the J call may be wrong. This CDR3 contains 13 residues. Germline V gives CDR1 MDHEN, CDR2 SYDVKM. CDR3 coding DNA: TGTGCCAGCACGTTAACGACAGCCAATGAGCAGTTCTTC. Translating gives CASTLTTANEQFF.

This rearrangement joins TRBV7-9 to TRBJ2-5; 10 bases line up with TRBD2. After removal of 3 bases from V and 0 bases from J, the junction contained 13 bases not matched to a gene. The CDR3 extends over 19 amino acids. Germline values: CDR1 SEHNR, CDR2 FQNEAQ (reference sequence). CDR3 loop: CASSFLAGGLTLYQETQYF. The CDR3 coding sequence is TGTGCCAGCAGCTTCTTAGCGGGGGGCCTAACCTTGTACCAAGAGACCCAGTACTTC.

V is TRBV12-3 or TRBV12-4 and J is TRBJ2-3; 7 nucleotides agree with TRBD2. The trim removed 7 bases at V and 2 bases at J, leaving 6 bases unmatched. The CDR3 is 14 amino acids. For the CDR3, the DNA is TGTGCCAGCACGCCCGGGACTATCACAGATACGCAGTATTTT. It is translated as CASTPGTITDTQYF.

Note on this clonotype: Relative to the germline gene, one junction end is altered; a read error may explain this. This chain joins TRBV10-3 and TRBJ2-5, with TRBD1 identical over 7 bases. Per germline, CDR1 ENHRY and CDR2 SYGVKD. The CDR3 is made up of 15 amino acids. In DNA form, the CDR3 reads TGTGCCATCAGTGAAGAAGGGAAGGGGGCCCTAACAACGTTCTTC. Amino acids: CAISEEGKGALTTFF.

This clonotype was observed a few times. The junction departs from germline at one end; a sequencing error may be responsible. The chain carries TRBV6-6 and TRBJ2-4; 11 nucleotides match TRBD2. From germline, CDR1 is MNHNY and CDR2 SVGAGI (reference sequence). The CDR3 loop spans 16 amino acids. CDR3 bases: TGTGCCAGCAGTCAGGGACTAGCGGCTTCCAAAAGCATTCAGTACTTC. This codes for CASSQGLAASKSIQYF.

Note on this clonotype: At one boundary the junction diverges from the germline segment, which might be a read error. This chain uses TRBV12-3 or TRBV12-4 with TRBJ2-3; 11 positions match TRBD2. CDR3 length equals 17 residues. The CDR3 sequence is CASSLRTSGFSADAQYF. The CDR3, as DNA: TGTGCCAGCAGTCTCCGGACTAGCGGGTTTAGCGCAGATGCGCAGTATTTT.

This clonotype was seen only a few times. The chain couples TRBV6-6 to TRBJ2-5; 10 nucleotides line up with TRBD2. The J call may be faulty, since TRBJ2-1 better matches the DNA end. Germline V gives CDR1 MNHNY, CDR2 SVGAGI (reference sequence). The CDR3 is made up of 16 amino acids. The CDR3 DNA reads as TGTGCCAGCAGTTACTTGGGGACTAGCGTCGGGCTCGAGCAGTTCTTC. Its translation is CASSYLGTSVGLEQFF.

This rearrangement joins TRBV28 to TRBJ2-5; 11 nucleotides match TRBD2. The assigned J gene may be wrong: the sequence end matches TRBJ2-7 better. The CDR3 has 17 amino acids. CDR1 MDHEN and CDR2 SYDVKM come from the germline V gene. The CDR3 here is CAITPGTSGSVFYEQYF. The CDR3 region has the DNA TGTGCCATTACTCCGGGCACTAGCGGGAGCGTTTTTTACGAGCAGTACTTC.

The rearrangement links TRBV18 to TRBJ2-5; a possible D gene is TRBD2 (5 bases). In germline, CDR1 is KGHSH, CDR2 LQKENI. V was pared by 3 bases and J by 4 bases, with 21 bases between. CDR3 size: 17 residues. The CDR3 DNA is TGTGCCAGCTCACCGGGCATAAAGGCGTCCGGGGTAGAGACCCAGTACTTC. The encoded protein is CASSPGIKASGVETQYF.

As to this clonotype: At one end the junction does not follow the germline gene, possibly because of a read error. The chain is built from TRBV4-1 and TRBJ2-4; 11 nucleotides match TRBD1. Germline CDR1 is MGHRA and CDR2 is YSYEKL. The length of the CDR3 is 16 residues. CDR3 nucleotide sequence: TGCGCCAGCAGCCAAGGACGTGGACAGGGGGCGAACATTCAGCACTTC. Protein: CASSQGRGQGANIQHF.

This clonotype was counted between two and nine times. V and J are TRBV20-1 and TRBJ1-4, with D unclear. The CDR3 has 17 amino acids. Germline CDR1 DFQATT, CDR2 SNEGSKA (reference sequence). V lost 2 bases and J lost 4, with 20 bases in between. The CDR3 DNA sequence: TGCAGTGCTAGATCCTCTCTGGGCAGATCGAGTAATGAAAAACTGTTTTTT. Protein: CSARSSLGRSSNEKLFF.

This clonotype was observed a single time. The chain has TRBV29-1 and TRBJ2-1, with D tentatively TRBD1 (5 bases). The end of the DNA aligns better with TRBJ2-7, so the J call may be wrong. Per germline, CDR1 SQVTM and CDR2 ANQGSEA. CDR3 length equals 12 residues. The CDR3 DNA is TGCAGCGTTGTTCTGGGGCCCCCGGAGCAGTACTTC. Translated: CSVVLGPPEQYF.

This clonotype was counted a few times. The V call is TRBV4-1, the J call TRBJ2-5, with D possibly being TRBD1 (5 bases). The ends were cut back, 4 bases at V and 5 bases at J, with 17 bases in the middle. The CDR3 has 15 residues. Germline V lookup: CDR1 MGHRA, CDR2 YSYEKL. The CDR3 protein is CASSLGPGRSETQYF. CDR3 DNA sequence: TGCGCCAGCAGCCTCGGGCCAGGGCGGTCGGAGACCCAGTACTTC.

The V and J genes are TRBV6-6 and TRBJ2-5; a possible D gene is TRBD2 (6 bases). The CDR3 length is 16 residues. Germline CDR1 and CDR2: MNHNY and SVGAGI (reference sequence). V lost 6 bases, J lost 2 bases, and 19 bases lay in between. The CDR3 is CASSNLGTFDQETQYF. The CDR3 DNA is TGTGCCAGCAGCAACCTAGGGACTTTCGATCAAGAGACCCAGTACTTC.

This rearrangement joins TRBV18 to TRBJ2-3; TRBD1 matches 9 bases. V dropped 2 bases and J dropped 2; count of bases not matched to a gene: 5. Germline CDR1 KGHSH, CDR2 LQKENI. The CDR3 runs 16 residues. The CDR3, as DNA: TGTGCCAGCTCACCATCCGGACAGGGGCTCACAGATACGCAGTATTTT. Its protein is CASSPSGQGLTDTQYF.

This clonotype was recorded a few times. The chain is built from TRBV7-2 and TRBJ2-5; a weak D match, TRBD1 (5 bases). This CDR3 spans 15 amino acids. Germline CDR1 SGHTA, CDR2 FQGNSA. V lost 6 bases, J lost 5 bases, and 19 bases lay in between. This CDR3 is CASRYTGVLRETQYF. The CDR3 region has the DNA TGTGCCAGCAGGTATACAGGAGTCCTCCGGGAGACCCAGTACTTC.